Included here is one T cell receptor beta chain sequence, with context. The data were produced by immunoSEQ multiplex PCR, yet TCRdb's version contains in-frame clones alone and is incomplete. The sample carries about 59,000 clones, about 78% recorded once. This CDR3 has 16 residues. Trimming pared 3 bases from V and 7 bases from J, leaving 22 bases between. Looked up from germline, CDR1 is DFQATT and CDR2 is SNEGSKA (reference sequence). The data derive from a study of blood T cell repertoires in COVID-19. Study-wide background: COVID-19 samples collected from the United States, Italy and Spain covered acute and convalescent phases.

The sample taken for sequencing was peripheral blood. The chain uses TRBV20-1 and TRBJ2-1; the D gene is possibly TRBD2 (6 bases). The TCR sequence derives from a man older than 75 with acute or convalescent COVID-19. The CDR3 DNA follows: TGCAGTGCTAGTAACCGCGGCGGGACGGCAGGGAATGAGCAGTTCTTC. Its protein product is CSASNRGGTAGNEQFF.